This T cell receptor beta chain was captured by sequencing in a study of identical twins' blood T cells. This clonotype was seen a few times. Germline CDR1 is SGHVS and CDR2 is FQNEAQ. Deletions cut 2 bases from V and 11 bases from J, with 12 bases between. The CDR3 has 12 amino acids. Each CDR3 protein gets one entry after TCRdb re-called the 5' RACE reads with MiXCR. Altogether roughly 340,000 distinct CDR3 sequences are present, 25% to 35% being singletons, with the ten largest covering 5.5% to 7%. Sequenced material: PBMCs. The receptor was derived from a woman aged 18 to 55 in good health. The chain carries TRBV7-8 and TRBJ1-1; D uncertain. CDR3: CASSLSRRRAFF. As DNA, the CDR3 is TGTGCCAGCAGCTTAAGTCGCCGGCGGGCTTTCTTT.